The clone carrying this T cell receptor (beta chain) was detected a few times. No antigen is known for it. The sample is drawn from a study of identical twins. Overall study findings and caveats: Abundant cord blood beta clonotypes carried fewer insertions; memory repertoires showed none.

The germline V gene encodes CDR1 SGHRS and CDR2 YFSETQ. This CDR3 region has 16 residues. V lost 7 bases, J lost 3 bases, and 8 bases stayed unmatched. TCRdb re-derived calls from the 5' RACE reads in MiXCR, one entry per CDR3 protein. Of under 250,000 distinct CDR3 sequences listed, approximately 9% are singletons. Input material: memory (CD45RO+) T cells sorted from blood. The chain recombines TRBV5-1 with TRBJ2-3; 13 bases are a match to TRBD2. The TCR was taken from a woman under 30 in good health. The CDR3 loop is CASATGLAGRTDTQYF. CDR3 coding DNA: TGCGCCAGCGCCACGGGACTAGCGGGAAGGACAGATACGCAGTATTTT.